The clone carrying this TCR beta chain was picked up one time. It was CD45RO-negative cells, positively selected for CCR7, that made up naive CD8 cells, with terminally differentiated effector memory CD45RA+ cells excluded. Adult donors, all healthy and HIV-negative, had no recent acute infections or vaccinations. The data belong to a study of shared clonotypes between healthy human individuals. Generated by immunoSEQ multiplex PCR, the TCRdb table keeps only in-frame clones and is missing some. The sample carries approximately 590,000 clones, around 95% recorded once. The CDR3 spans 15 residues. Per the germline V gene, CDR1 is SGHTA and CDR2 is FQGNSA. The V end was cut by 10 bases, the J end by 0 bases, with 18 bases between.

The rearrangement links TRBV7-2 to TRBJ2-5, with D possibly TRBD2 on 6 matching bases. Sequencing used naive CD8+ T cells sorted from blood. The TCR comes from a woman aged 25-40 years in good health. Written as DNA, the CDR3 is TGTGCCACCGCGGGGCGAGACACGAACCAAGAGACCCAGTACTTC. Translated: CATAGRDTNQETQYF.